These 14 T cell receptor beta chains share one sample of origin, sequenced in a study of blood T cell repertoires in COVID-19. TCRdb's table, derived via immunoSEQ multiplex PCR, lists solely in-frame clones and lacks some. Among 100,000 or so clones, approximately 90% were seen once, and the ten largest hold about 18%. Sequencing was carried out using peripheral blood. All receptors derive from a man in his fifties with acute or convalescent COVID-19.

The CDR3 DNA follows: TGTGCCAGCTCACTTCCTCAGGGGGCGCGAGACGAGCAGTACTTC. Protein: CASSLPQGARDEQYF. J is TRBJ2-7 and V is TRBV18; 8 positions match TRBD1. Trimming cost V 4 bases and J 5 bases; bases outside gene matches: 10. Germline assignment: CDR1 KGHSH and CDR2 LQKENI. This CDR3 comprises 15 residues.

The V call is TRBV12-3 or TRBV12-4, the J call TRBJ2-3; tentative D call: TRBD2 (5 bases). Trimming removed 7 bases at V and 8 bases at J, with 13 bases between. This CDR3 spans 12 amino acids. The CDR3 nucleotides read TGTGCCAGCACCCGGCTAGCCGGTACGCAGTATTTT. Its protein product is CASTRLAGTQYF.

For the CDR3, the DNA is TGTGCCAGCAGCTCGGGACAGTGGAACACTGAAGCTTTCTTT. Translated, it gives CASSSGQWNTEAFF. This chain uses TRBV5-6 with TRBJ1-1, with TRBD1 matching over 7 bases. Losses at the gene ends were 3 bases for V and 1 base for J; bases not matched to a gene: 3. Germline values: CDR1 SGHDT, CDR2 YYEEEE. The CDR3 length is 14 residues. Full variable domain (outside the CDR3, taken from reference TRBV5-6 and TRBJ1-1): DAGVTQSPTHLIKTRGQQVTLRCSPKSGHDTVSWYQQALGQGPQFIFQYYEEEERQRGNFPDRFSGHQFPNYSSELNVNALLLGDSALYLCASSSGQWNTEAFFGQGTRLTVV.

The V call is TRBV6-2 or TRBV6-3, the J call TRBJ1-1, with D possibly TRBD1 on 6 matching bases. Per the germline V gene, CDR1 is MNHEY and CDR2 is SVGEGT. Trimming cost V 6 bases and J 4 bases, with 9 bases left between them. The CDR3 runs to 12 residues. The CDR3 is CASSPGVTEAFF. As DNA, the CDR3 is TGTGCCAGCAGCCCAGGGGTCACTGAAGCTTTCTTT.

The chain couples TRBV7-2 to TRBJ2-5, with 14 positions matching TRBD2. Germline V gene sequence: CDR1 SGHTA, CDR2 FQGNSA. V was clipped by 1 base and J by 1 base; unmatched bases: 2. The CDR3 consists of 17 residues. The CDR3 sequence: CASSLGLAGGPQETQYF. In nucleotides, the CDR3 is TGTGCCAGCAGCTTAGGACTAGCGGGGGGGCCCCAAGAGACCCAGTACTTC.

The rearrangement uses TRBV6-5 and TRBJ1-4; possible D gene TRBD1, 5 bases. V lost 5 bases and J lost 3, with 13 bases in between. This CDR3 is built from 15 residues. CDR1 and CDR2 (germline): MNHEY, SVGAGI. The CDR3 here is CASSPRQPSNEKLFF. The CDR3 DNA sequence: TGTGCCAGCAGTCCACGACAGCCATCTAATGAAAAACTGTTTTTT.

The chain couples TRBV28 to TRBJ2-7, with 9 bases lining up with TRBD1. The V gene end was trimmed by 4 bases and the J gene end by 6 bases; junction bases not matched to a gene: 10. Looked up from germline, CDR1 is MDHEN and CDR2 is SYDVKM. The CDR3 is 15 residues long. The CDR3 is CASSSAGTGSSEQYF. In nucleotides, the CDR3 is TGTGCCAGCAGTTCTGCCGGGACAGGGTCCAGCGAGCAGTACTTC.

About this clone itself: This specimen includes other DNA sequences encoding the same CDR3. V gene TRBV12-3 or TRBV12-4 combines with J gene TRBJ1-1, with a tentative D call TRBD1 (5 bases). CDR3 length equals 13 residues. V gave up 3 bases and J gave up 1 base, with 6 bases separating them. In DNA, the CDR3 is TGTGCCAGCAGTTTCACAGGGAACACTGAAGCTTTCTTT. It encodes CASSFTGNTEAFF.

V is TRBV6-6 and J is TRBJ1-6; 8 bases match TRBD1. Unmatched junction bases numbered 8, after V lost 5 bases and J lost 5 bases. Germline lookup yields CDR1 MNHNY and CDR2 SVGAGI (reference sequence). CDR3 length: 16 amino acids. CDR3 coding DNA: TGTGCCAGCAGTCGACGGACAGGGAGAGATAATTCACCCCTCCACTTT. Translating gives CASSRRTGRDNSPLHF.

V is TRBV10-3 and J is TRBJ1-6; D might be TRBD1 (5 bases). CDR3 length: 16 amino acids. CDR1 and CDR2 (germline): ENHRY, SYGVKD. Trimming cost V 5 bases and J 5 bases, with 16 bases left between them. The CDR3 spells CAISPTQGIHNSPLHF. In DNA form, the CDR3 reads TGTGCCATCAGTCCGACCCAGGGAATCCATAATTCACCCCTCCACTTT.

The chain couples TRBV27 to TRBJ2-1; D possibly corresponds to TRBD1 (6 bases). The CDR3 spans 13 residues. Germline-derived CDR1 and CDR2 are MNHEY and SMNVEV (reference sequence). The V and J ends lost 8 bases and 9 bases respectively, with 17 bases between them. This CDR3 reads CASGEQGRREQFF. In DNA, the CDR3 is TGTGCCAGCGGGGAACAGGGTCGCCGTGAGCAGTTCTTC.

The J gene is TRBJ1-6, the V gene TRBV5-6, with a possible D match to TRBD1 (5 bases). The CDR3 extends over 17 amino acids. V dropped 2 bases and J dropped 0 bases, with 12 bases sitting between them. Germline V gene lookup returns CDR1 SGHDT and CDR2 YYEEEE. This CDR3 is CASSFGGFSSYNSPLHF. The CDR3 DNA reads as TGTGCCAGCAGCTTCGGGGGGTTTAGCTCCTATAATTCACCCCTCCACTTT.

The rearrangement links TRBV18 to TRBJ1-2, with D tentatively TRBD1 (6 bases). CDR3 length: 15 amino acids. Germline-derived CDR1 and CDR2 are KGHSH and LQKENI. The ends were cut back, 5 bases at V and 6 bases at J, with 19 bases in the middle. The CDR3 DNA reads as TGTGCCAGCTCAAACAGCCCGGACAGCGGAAATGGCTACACCTTC. Amino acid sequence: CASSNSPDSGNGYTF.

The chain couples TRBV6-1 to TRBJ1-2; TRBD1 aligns across 11 bases. Germline lookup yields CDR1 MNHNS and CDR2 SASEGT. With 3 bases clipped from V and 0 bases from J, the junction kept 3 bases outside the gene matches. The CDR3 loop spans 16 amino acids. The CDR3 nucleotides are TGTGCCAGCAGTGACCGGGGACAGGGGGCTAACTATGGCTACACCTTC. Protein: CASSDRGQGANYGYTF.